Included here is one TCR beta chain sequence, with context. This sample was included in a study of blood T cell repertoires in COVID-19. This CDR3 contains 15 residues. Germline assignment: CDR1 MNHNS and CDR2 SASEGT. The V gene lost 1 base and the J gene lost 2 bases, with 11 bases spanning the gap. Assay used: immunoSEQ multiplex PCR; TCRdb lists only in-frame clones, some missing. Among roughly 210,000 clones listed, 88% were seen once. V and J are TRBV6-1 and TRBJ1-1; D remains unclear. Sequencing was carried out using peripheral blood. The sequence came from a man aged 65 to 85 with acute or convalescent COVID-19. The CDR3 region has the DNA TGTGCCAGCAGTGAAGGAGGAACACCCAACACTGAAGCTTTCTTT. Its protein product is CASSEGGTPNTEAFF.